The T cell receptor (beta chain) described here comes from a study of CD8 T cells in ankylosing spondylitis. Remarks on this clonotype: Its target is not known.

Points from the study as a whole: Earlier authors reported some of these motif variants in reactive arthritis synovial fluid and blood.

The length of the CDR3 is 14 residues. V trimming: 7 bases; J trimming: 5 bases; junction bases outside the gene matches: 4. The germline gives CDR1 KGHDR, CDR2 SFDVKD. The authors made TCR beta libraries by quantitative 5'-RACE with molecular barcodes. TCRdb itself ran the 5' RACE reads through MiXCR, one entry per CDR3 protein. This table has 90,000 to 120,000 distinct CDR3 sequences, 24% appearing once. This chain joins TRBV24-1 and TRBJ1-4; 9 bases map to TRBD1. This receptor was obtained from a male donor with ankylosing spondylitis. Sequences were obtained from synovial fluid, either unsorted or a sorted T cell fraction (not recorded which). CDR3 residues: CATREQGANEKLFF. The CDR3 DNA reads as TGTGCCACCAGAGAACAGGGGGCGAATGAAAAACTGTTTTTT.